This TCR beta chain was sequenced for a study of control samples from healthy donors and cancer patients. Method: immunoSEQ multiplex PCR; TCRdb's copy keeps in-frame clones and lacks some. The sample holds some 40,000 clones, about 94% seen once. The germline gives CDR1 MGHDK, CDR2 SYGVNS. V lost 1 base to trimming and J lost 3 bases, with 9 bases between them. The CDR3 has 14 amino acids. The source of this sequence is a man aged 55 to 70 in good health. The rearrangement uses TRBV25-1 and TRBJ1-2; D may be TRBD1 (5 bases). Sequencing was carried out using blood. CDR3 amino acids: CASSEWAGDYGYTF. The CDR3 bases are TGTGCCAGCAGTGAATGGGCGGGGGACTATGGCTACACCTTC.